Here is one T cell receptor (beta chain) with its context. No antigen is known for it. These data come from a study of shared clonotypes between healthy human individuals. Study-wide points: A reduction in generation probabilities was seen for non-shared clonotypes relative to those shared by all four donors. A generally larger estimated richness was seen in naive subsets than in memory subsets.

The table came from immunoSEQ multiplex PCR; TCRdb's copy has only in-frame clones and leaves some out. The sample lists around 1.6 million clones, nearly 99% occurring once. CDR1 MNHEY and CDR2 SVGAGI come from the germline V gene. The CDR3 runs 16 residues. Unmatched junction bases numbered 7, after V lost 5 bases and J lost 3 bases. None of the donors, who were healthy HIV-negative adults, had recently had acute infections or vaccinations. Adult Caucasians living in Nashville, Tennessee made up all of the donors. This TCR was recovered from a man aged 25 to 40 in good health. The chain combines TRBV6-5 with TRBJ2-7; 13 bases are shared with TRBD2. Sequences were obtained from naive CD4+ T cells sorted from blood. The subset was: CD45RA+ positively selected. The CDR3 DNA sequence: TGTGCCAGCAGTCACTTGCGACTAGCGGGGGGCTACGAGCAGTACTTC. It encodes CASSHLRLAGGYEQYF.